This is a list of T cell receptor beta chains from one sample in a study of blood T cell repertoires in COVID-19. Using immunoSEQ multiplex PCR, the repertoire was profiled, and TCRdb retains in-frame clones only, with some absent. The profile shows roughly 160,000 clones, more than 70% of them singletons. The sample taken for sequencing was peripheral blood. These receptors all stem from a man aged 50 to 60 who had recovered from COVID-19. Each CDR3 is given with its conserved first and last residue. A D gene is named only where the DNA matches it firmly. Some rows mark clone size as missing; the rest say once, few, many or name a class of expanded clone.

11	TRBV28	NA	TRBJ2-1	NA	TGTGCCACCACCCCGGGTTTTGAGCAGTTCTTC	CATTPGFEQFF
12	TRBV12-3/TRBV12-4	few	TRBJ2-2	NA	TGTGCCAGCAGTCCCCTCGCCGGGGAGCTGTTTTTT	CASSPLAGELFF
14	TRBV27	NA	TRBJ2-5	NA	TGTGCCAGCAGTTTGTGGGGGGACCAAGAGACCCAGTACTTC	CASSLWGDQETQYF
17	TRBV4-1	NA	TRBJ1-6	TRBD1	TGCGCCAGCAGCCAAGATCCACAGGGGGCCTATAATTCACCCCTCCACTTT	CASSQDPQGAYNSPLHF
14	TRBV5-4	NA	TRBJ1-6	NA	TGTGCCAGCAGCGTGGACAGCTATAATTCACCCCTCCACTTT	CASSVDSYNSPLHF
15	TRBV2	NA	TRBJ1-5	NA	TGTGCCAGCAGTGTTTTAGGGGGGGGAGCTCAGCCCCAGCATTTT	CASSVLGGGAQPQHF
13	TRBV19	once	TRBJ2-5	NA	TGTGCCAGTAGTAGTGGACAACGAGAGACCCAGTACTTC	CASSSGQRETQYF
15	TRBV12-5	once	TRBJ2-6	NA	TGTGCTAGTGGTTTGGGACAGCCTGGGGCCAACGTCCTGACTTTC	CASGLGQPGANVLTF
15	TRBV6-5	NA	TRBJ1-6	NA	TGTGCCAGCCTGCCAGGGGCTCACCATAATTCACCCCTCCACTTT	CASLPGAHHNSPLHF
13	TRBV7-3	few	TRBJ1-1	TRBD1	TGTGCCAGCAGCCTAGACAGGGGCACTGAAGCTTTCTTT	CASSLDRGTEAFF
16	TRBV28	NA	TRBJ1-3	TRBD1	TGTGCCAGCCGACACCCCGGGACAGGGTCTGGAAACACCATATATTTT	CASRHPGTGSGNTIYF
14	TRBV7-2	NA	TRBJ1-3	NA	TGTGCCAGCAGCTTAACGAGCTCTGGAAACACCATATATTTT	CASSLTSSGNTIYF
15	TRBV7-2	many	TRBJ2-2	NA	TGTGCCAGCAGCTTCGGCGATACAGGCACCGGGGAGCTGTTTTTT	CASSFGDTGTGELFF
14	TRBV11-2	NA	TRBJ2-7	TRBD2	TGTGCCAGCAGCTTAAAAGCGGGAGAGGTCGAGCAGTACTTC	CASSLKAGEVEQYF
15	TRBV6-2/TRBV6-3	NA	TRBJ2-5	NA	TGTGCCAGCAGTTTTCTAGCCGGGGTGTCAGAGACCCAGTACTTC	CASSFLAGVSETQYF
16	TRBV4-1	NA	TRBJ2-7	NA	TGCGCCAGCAGCCAAGATATGGAGCGTTATTCCTACGAGCAGTACTTC	CASSQDMERYSYEQYF
13	TRBV7-9	NA	TRBJ1-1	NA	TGTGCCAGCGGAGGACAGATGAACACTGAAGCTTTCTTT	CASGGQMNTEAFF
15	TRBV10-3	NA	TRBJ2-3	TRBD1	TGTGCCATCAGTGGGGGACAGGCGAGCACAGATACGCAGTATTTT	CAISGGQASTDTQYF
17	TRBV4-2	few	TRBJ1-4	NA	TGTGCCAGCACTTTGAGGGGGGGCGCAAAAAATTTTGAAAAACTGTTTTTT	CASTLRGGAKNFEKLFF
13	TRBV15	NA	TRBJ2-1	NA	TGTGCCACCAGCAGAGACTTCTACAATGAGCAGTTCTTC	CATSRDFYNEQFF
13	TRBV19	NA	TRBJ1-6	TRBD1	TGTGCCAGTAGTTCGACAGGGGGAAAAACCCTCCACTTT	CASSSTGGKTLHF
14	TRBV6-6	NA	TRBJ1-5	NA	TGTGCCAGCAGTTCCAGGGTTGACAATCAGCCCCAGCATTTT	CASSSRVDNQPQHF
15	TRBV15	NA	TRBJ1-5	TRBD1	TGTGCCACCAGCAGAGATTTAGGGGGCGGTCAGCCCCAGCATTTT	CATSRDLGGGQPQHF
11	TRBV11-1	few	TRBJ1-1	NA	TGTGCCAGCAGCCCTGCGGGTCAAGCTTTCTTT	CASSPAGQAFF
15	TRBV11-2	NA	TRBJ1-3	NA	TGTGCCAGCAGCTTAGGCCGGGGTTCTGGAAACACCATATATTTT	CASSLGRGSGNTIYF
13	TRBV24-1	NA	TRBJ2-2	NA	TGTGCCACCAGGGGACATAACACCGGGGAGCTGTTTTTT	CATRGHNTGELFF
15	TRBV2	NA	TRBJ1-2	TRBD1	TGTGCCAGCAGTTACCCTTCGACAGGGGGCTATGGCTACACCTTC	CASSYPSTGGYGYTF
14	TRBV5-1	NA	TRBJ1-4	NA	TGCGCCAGCAGCTTGTTTCCGACTAATGAAAAACTGTTTTTT	CASSLFPTNEKLFF
17	TRBV11-2	NA	TRBJ2-3	TRBD2	TGTGCCAGCAGCTTACCCCGTGGCGGGGGGACGGCAGATACGCAGTATTTT	CASSLPRGGGTADTQYF
13	TRBV2	NA	TRBJ1-1	NA	TGTGCCAGCATCCGACGGGGGGGCACTGAAGCTTTCTTT	CASIRRGGTEAFF
15	TRBV7-9	NA	TRBJ1-2	TRBD1	TGTGCCAGCAGCATAGGACAAGACAGGGGGGATGGCTACACCTTC	CASSIGQDRGDGYTF
15	TRBV7-3	NA	TRBJ2-3	NA	TGTGCCAGCAGCTTAACTGGCGGGAGCACAGATACGCAGTATTTT	CASSLTGGSTDTQYF
15	TRBV5-8	NA	TRBJ2-3	NA	TGTGCCAGCAGCTTGCTCTTTGGACTCACAGATACGCAGTATTTT	CASSLLFGLTDTQYF
16	TRBV24-1	NA	TRBJ2-3	TRBD1	TGTGCCACCAGCCACCGGGCAGGGGGTGGGACAGATACGCAGTATTTT	CATSHRAGGGTDTQYF
11	TRBV6-2/TRBV6-3	NA	TRBJ2-5	NA	TGTGCCAGCAGTTACGGCCAGGTCCAGTACTTC	CASSYGQVQYF
14	TRBV2	NA	TRBJ1-1	TRBD1	TGTGCCAGCAGTGTCCTCAGGGGGCGGACTGAAGCTTTCTTT	CASSVLRGRTEAFF
13	TRBV7-3	NA	TRBJ2-7	TRBD1	TGTGCCAGCAGCATGGGACAGATCGGCGAGCAGTACTTC	CASSMGQIGEQYF
15	TRBV28	NA	TRBJ1-2	NA	TGTGCCAGCAGTTCACGACAGCGCCCTAACTATGGCTACACCTTC	CASSSRQRPNYGYTF
15	TRBV27	NA	TRBJ1-6	TRBD1	TGTGCCAGCAGCATAACAGGGGTATATAATTCACCCCTCCACTTT	CASSITGVYNSPLHF
15	TRBV19	NA	TRBJ1-1	NA	TGTGCCATTAGGGAACGGGAGGGCTTGAGCACTGAAGCTTTCTTT	CAIREREGLSTEAFF
16	TRBV19	NA	TRBJ2-7	TRBD1	TGTGCCAGTAGTTCGGGCGAAGGACAGGGCCGCTACGAGCAGTACTTC	CASSSGEGQGRYEQYF
19	TRBV9	NA	TRBJ1-3	NA	TGTGCCAGCAGCGTTTCCGCGCACACGACTTTTGTCCCTGGAAACACCATATATTTT	CASSVSAHTTFVPGNTIYF
14	TRBV2	NA	TRBJ2-3	TRBD2	TGTGCCAGCAGTGTTACGGGAGGGTCAGATACGCAGTATTTT	CASSVTGGSDTQYF
13	TRBV29-1	NA	TRBJ2-7	TRBD2	TGCAGCGTTGAAACTAGCGCCTCCTACGAGCAGTACTTC	CSVETSASYEQYF
15	TRBV9	NA	TRBJ2-5	TRBD2	TGTGCCAGCAGCCCGGGGACTAGCGGGAGAGGGACCCAGTACTTC	CASSPGTSGRGTQYF
15	TRBV30	NA	TRBJ2-7	TRBD2	TGTGCCTGGAGTGTAGCGACTAGCGGGGGTTACGAGCAGTACTTC	CAWSVATSGGYEQYF
12	TRBV7-9	NA	TRBJ2-7	NA	TGTGCCAGCAGCTCCCGACAACGCGAGCAGTACTTC	CASSSRQREQYF
13	TRBV10-3	NA	TRBJ2-2	TRBD2	TGTGCCACCAAAGCGGGAGACACCGGGGAGCTGTTTTTT	CATKAGDTGELFF
15	TRBV5-1	once	TRBJ2-7	TRBD2	TGCGCCAGCAGCTTTTCCCTAGCGGCCTCCTACGAGCAGTACTTC	CASSFSLAASYEQYF